This T cell receptor beta chain came from a study of cytomegalovirus exposure and HLA in healthy donors. Study-wide results and limits: Earlier results showed most TCR beta V segments being productive about 87% or about 30% of the time.

There are 14 residues in the CDR3. The ends were cut back, 3 bases at V and 0 bases at J, with 8 bases in the middle. In germline, CDR1 is SGDLS, CDR2 YYNGEE. The PCR was carried out with 60 Vbeta primers and 13 Jbeta primers. Authors' data handling: The count from a later analysis was tens of millions of unique TCR beta chains, some 9.9 million of them shared. Assay used: immunoSEQ multiplex PCR; TCRdb lists only in-frame clones, some missing. For V, J and clone size, that table is used; D and trimming come from the DNA. The sample holds roughly 86,000 clones, about 66% seen once. A note on this clone: What it binds is not known.

The sequence was obtained from a woman aged 45-60 years in good health and CMV-seropositive. The source material was PBMCs. The chain couples TRBV9 to TRBJ2-3; unclear D gene. The CDR3, as DNA: TGTGCCAGCAGCGCTCTAGGTAGCACAGATACGCAGTATTTT. Protein sequence: CASSALGSTDTQYF.